The next 5 T cell receptor beta chains were all read from a single sample in a study of blood T cell repertoires in COVID-19 (dated by TCRdb to the early 2020s). Preparation of the library involved the immunoSEQ multiplex PCR assay. The table comes from immuneACCESS by way of TCRdb, which keeps in-frame sequences with V and J called. Part of the clones is missing from these tables; in studies checked, under half for an unresolved V gene and the rest for unknown reasons. A total of 70,000 or so clones appear in this sample, under 85% of them only once. Clones ranked in the top ten supply approximately 17% of the sample. Sequencing was performed on peripheral blood. The receptor source for this set is a man aged 55 to 70 with acute or convalescent COVID-19.

The J gene is TRBJ2-7, the V gene TRBV19, with D perhaps matching TRBD1 (6 bases). Germline CDR1 reads LNHDA; CDR2 reads SQIVND (reference sequence). CDR3 length: 13 residues. V lost 6 bases and J 1 base, leaving 10 bases between the germline ends. The CDR3 region is CASSRDNSYEQYF. CDR3 sequence (DNA): TGTGCCAGTAGCAGGGACAATTCCTACGAGCAGTACTTC.

This clone was seen once. V and J are TRBV19 and TRBJ2-3; 9 bases are shared with TRBD1. There are 13 residues in the CDR3. Germline trimming cut 9 bases from V and 1 base from J; bases unmatched to any gene: 2. Germline lookup yields CDR1 LNHDA and CDR2 SQIVND (reference sequence). CDR3 residues: CASRDRGTDTQYF. Written as DNA, the CDR3 is TGTGCCAGCCGGGACAGGGGCACAGATACGCAGTATTTT.

This chain links TRBV5-1 with TRBJ1-2; D remains unclear. The CDR3 totals 15 residues. Germline V gives CDR1 SGHRS, CDR2 YFSETQ. With 3 bases removed from V and 0 bases from J, the gap between germline ends came to 12 bases. CDR3 sequence reads: CASSYGVGANYGYTF. CDR3 coding DNA: TGCGCCAGCAGCTACGGGGTGGGTGCTAACTATGGCTACACCTTC.

This chain uses TRBV5-1 with TRBJ1-1, with 11 nucleotides matching TRBD1. Germline values: CDR1 SGHRS, CDR2 YFSETQ. With 4 bases clipped from V and 11 bases from J, the junction kept 10 bases outside the gene matches. There are 14 residues in the CDR3. CDR3 DNA: TGCGCCAGCAGCCCGGGGACAGGGGGGCTAGTGGCTTTCTTT. It translates to CASSPGTGGLVAFF.

J is TRBJ1-5 and V is TRBV7-8, with D perhaps TRBD1 (5 bases). The germline CDR1 and CDR2 sequences are SGHVS and FQNEAQ. Trimming stripped 0 bases from V and 7 bases from J, with 13 bases between. The CDR3 loop spans 15 amino acids. CDR3: CASSLAGGGRQPQHF. Here the CDR3 DNA reads TGTGCCAGCAGCTTAGCGGGGGGGGGACGGCAGCCCCAGCATTTT.